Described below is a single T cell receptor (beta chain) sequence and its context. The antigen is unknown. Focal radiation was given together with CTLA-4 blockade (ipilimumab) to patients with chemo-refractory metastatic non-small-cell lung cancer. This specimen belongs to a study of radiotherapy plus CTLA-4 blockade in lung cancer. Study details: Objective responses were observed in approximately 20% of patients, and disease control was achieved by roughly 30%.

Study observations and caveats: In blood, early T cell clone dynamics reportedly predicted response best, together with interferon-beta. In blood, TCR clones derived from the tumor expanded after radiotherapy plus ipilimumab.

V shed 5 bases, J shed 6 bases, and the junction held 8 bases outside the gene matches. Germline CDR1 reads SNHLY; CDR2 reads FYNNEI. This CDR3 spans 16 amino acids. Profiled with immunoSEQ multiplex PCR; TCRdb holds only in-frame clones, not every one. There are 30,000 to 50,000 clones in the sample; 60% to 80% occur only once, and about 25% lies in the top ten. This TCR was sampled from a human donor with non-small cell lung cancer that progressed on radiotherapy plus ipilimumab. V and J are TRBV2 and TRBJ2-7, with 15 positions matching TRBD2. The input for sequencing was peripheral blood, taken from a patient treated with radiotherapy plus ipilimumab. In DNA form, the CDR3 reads TGTGCCAGCAGTCTAAGGACTAGCGGGGGGGCCCGCGAGCAGTACTTC. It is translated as CASSLRTSGGAREQYF.